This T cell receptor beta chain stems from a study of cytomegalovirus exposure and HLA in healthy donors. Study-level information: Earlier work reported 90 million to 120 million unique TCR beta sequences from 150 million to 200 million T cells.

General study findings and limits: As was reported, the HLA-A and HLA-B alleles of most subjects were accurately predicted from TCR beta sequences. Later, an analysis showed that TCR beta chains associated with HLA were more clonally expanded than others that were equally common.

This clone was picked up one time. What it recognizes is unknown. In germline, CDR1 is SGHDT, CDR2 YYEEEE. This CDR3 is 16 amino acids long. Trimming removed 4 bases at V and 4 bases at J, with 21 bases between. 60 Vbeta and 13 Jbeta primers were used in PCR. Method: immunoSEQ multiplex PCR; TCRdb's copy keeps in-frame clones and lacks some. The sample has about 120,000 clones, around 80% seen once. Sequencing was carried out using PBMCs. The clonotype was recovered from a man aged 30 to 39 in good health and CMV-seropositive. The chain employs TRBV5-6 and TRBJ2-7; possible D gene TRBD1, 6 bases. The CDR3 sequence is CASSNSLRGDFYEQYF. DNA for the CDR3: TGTGCCAGCAGCAACTCCCTCAGGGGCGATTTTTACGAGCAGTACTTC.